This paragraph reports one TCR beta chain. This sample is drawn from a study of CD8 T cells in Susac syndrome. Reverse transcription of roughly 0.45 to 1 ug RNA was performed with random hexamers. Multiplex PCR with immunoSEQ amplified the TCR beta CDR3 across 54 Vbeta and 13 Jbeta. TCRdb re-called the immunoSEQ multiplex PCR reads with MiXCR, one entry per CDR3 protein. Among approximately 170,000 distinct CDR3 sequences listed, 90% to 95% were seen once. Peripheral blood CD8+ and CD4+ T cells were profiled by TCR beta sequencing. Healthy donors constituted the control group, matched for age and sex. TEMRA cells were FACS-enriched, and CD8+ and CD4+ T cells were isolated negatively. Trimming took 4 bases from V and 10 from J, leaving 17 bases between them. The CDR3 spans 14 residues. CDR1 and CDR2 from the germline V gene are GTSNPN and SVGIG (reference sequence).

The source is a human donor in good health. Sample: CD4+ T cells from PBMCs. The chain is built from TRBV30 and TRBJ1-6; D is unresolved. The CDR3 nucleotides read TGTGCCTGGACTACCCCACTAGGTAGATCACCCCTCCACTTT. It encodes CAWTTPLGRSPLHF. The full variable domain, rest sourced from reference TRBV30 and TRBJ1-6, is SQTIHQWPATLVQPVGSPLSLECTVEGTSNPNLYWYRQAAGRGLQLLFYSVGIGQISSEVPQNLSASRPQDRQFILSSKKLLLSDSGFYLCAWTTPLGRSPLHFGNGTRLTVT.